A single sample is the source of the 14 T cell receptor beta chains below, sequenced in a study of molecular identifiers for immune sequencing clone quantification. MiXCR, run by TCRdb on the PCR reads, gives a single entry per CDR3 protein. The sample has approximately 500,000 distinct CDR3 sequences, around a fifth seen once. Sequencing was done on a sample of naive CD8+ T cells from blood, with Jurkat cell RNA spiked in. The subset was: FACS-sorted CD8+CD4-CCR7+CD45RA+ naive T cells. The receptor set was obtained from a human donor in good health. Some libraries in this study had Jurkat cell RNA spiked in.

The genes are TRBV6-2 or TRBV6-3 and TRBJ1-1; no definite D call. The CDR3 contains 13 residues. Germline values: CDR1 MNHEY, CDR2 SVGEGT. The V and J ends lost 6 bases and 4 bases respectively, with 12 bases between them. This CDR3 is CASSPGMSTEAFF. In DNA, the CDR3 is TGTGCCAGCAGCCCTGGCATGAGCACTGAAGCTTTCTTT.

This clonotype was picked up one time. This may stem from a read error, because a much larger clone lies one nucleotide away. The chain is built from TRBV7-6 and TRBJ2-7; TRBD2 matches at 8 bases. Germline V gene data show CDR1 as SGHVS and CDR2 as FNYEAQ. The CDR3 is 14 amino acids. With 5 bases clipped from V and 5 bases from J, the junction kept 8 bases outside the gene matches. The CDR3: CASSPLAGKDEQYF. For the CDR3, the DNA is TGTGCCAGCAGCCCGTTAGCGGGGAAGGACGAGCAGTACTTC.

This clonotype was observed many times. In nucleotides, the CDR3 is TGCGCCAGCAGCCAAGTAGGGGCTAGCGCGTCCTACGAGCAGTACTTC. Protein: CASSQVGASASYEQYF. The V call is TRBV4-1, the J call TRBJ2-7; a possible D gene is TRBD2 (6 bases). The V end was cut by 1 base, the J end by 1 base, with 14 bases between. From germline, CDR1 is MGHRA and CDR2 YSYEKL. The CDR3 length is 16 residues.

This clonotype was recorded a few times. V is TRBV12-5 and J is TRBJ2-3; D is ambiguous. The germline gives CDR1 LGHNT, CDR2 FRNRAP. The CDR3 loop spans 15 amino acids. V was clipped by 2 bases and J by 1 base, with 10 bases between them. The DNA of the CDR3 is TGTGCTAGTGGTTTGACGACCCAAGGCACAGATACGCAGTATTTT. It encodes CASGLTTQGTDTQYF.

This clonotype was recorded at least ten times. This sequence joins TRBV5-5 and TRBJ2-3; 7 bases are shared with TRBD1. V was clipped by 3 bases and J by 2 bases; unmatched bases: 3. The CDR3 length is 14 residues. Germline CDR1 reads SGHKS; CDR2 reads YYEKEE (reference sequence). The CDR3 sequence is CASSWDSPTDTQYF. The CDR3 coding sequence is TGTGCCAGCAGCTGGGACAGCCCCACAGATACGCAGTATTTT.

This clonotype was seen ten or more times. The chain couples TRBV20-1 to TRBJ2-7; 7 bases map to TRBD2. CDR3 length: 13 amino acids. V lost 3 bases to trimming and J lost 2 bases; unmatched junction nucleotides: 4. Germline-derived CDR1 and CDR2 are DFQATT and SNEGSKA (reference sequence). CDR3 DNA: TGCAGTGCTAGGGGGGGGGGGACCTACGAGCAGTACTTC. Translating it yields CSARGGGTYEQYF.

This clonotype was counted at least ten times. The chain uses TRBV29-1 and TRBJ2-1; D unclear. CDR1 and CDR2 (germline): SQVTM, ANQGSEA. V lost 6 bases and J lost 2, with 14 bases in between. The CDR3 spans 14 residues. CDR3 DNA sequence: TGCAGCGTCCTCACGGCCCAGGCCTACAATGAGCAGTTCTTC. Translation gives CSVLTAQAYNEQFF.

The rearrangement links TRBV6-5 to TRBJ2-3; the D gene could be TRBD1 or TRBD2 (7 bases each). The CDR3 is 15 residues long. Germline V gene sequence: CDR1 MNHEY, CDR2 SVGAGI. Trimming removed 1 base from V and 8 bases from J, with 16 bases in between. The CDR3 region has the DNA TGTGCCAGCAGTTACTTTGCGGGAGCAGGGGGTACGCAGTATTTT. Its translation is CASSYFAGAGGTQYF.

The chain links TRBV24-1 to TRBJ2-3; weak D call: TRBD1 (6 bases). Germline CDR1 KGHDR, CDR2 SFDVKD. The CDR3 is made up of 16 amino acids. V gave up 4 bases and J gave up 0 bases, with 13 bases separating them. CDR3 sequence: CATSDPRGFSTDTQYF. The CDR3 DNA reads TGTGCCACCAGTGACCCCAGGGGCTTCAGCACAGATACGCAGTATTTT.

This sequence joins TRBV5-1 and TRBJ2-7; possibly TRBD1 for D (5 bases). CDR3 length equals 17 residues. V was trimmed by 0 bases and J by 2 bases, leaving 18 bases between them. Germline CDR1 SGHRS, CDR2 YFSETQ. The CDR3 bases are TGCGCCAGCAGCTTGGGGACCAGGGAATACAACCCCTACGAGCAGTACTTC. Encoded protein: CASSLGTREYNPYEQYF.

This clonotype was counted ten times or more. The chain couples TRBV13 to TRBJ1-6; D is ambiguous. The CDR3 consists of 16 residues. V lost 6 bases and J 0 bases, leaving 12 bases between the germline ends. Germline V gene lookup returns CDR1 PRHDT and CDR2 FYEKMQ (reference sequence). CDR3 in amino acids: CASRREGSSYNSPLHF. CDR3 DNA: TGTGCCAGCAGGCGTGAAGGATCCTCCTATAATTCACCCCTCCACTTT.

This chain joins TRBV2 and TRBJ1-1, with unresolved D. Trimming pared 5 bases from V and 4 bases from J, leaving 11 bases between. The CDR3 contains 13 residues. Per the germline V gene, CDR1 is SNHLY and CDR2 is FYNNEI. CDR3 in DNA: TGTGCCAGCAGTACTAAGCCGGGCACTGAAGCTTTCTTT. Translated, it gives CASSTKPGTEAFF.

This clonotype was observed a handful of times. This sequence joins TRBV5-4 and TRBJ2-6; no clear D gene. Germline-derived CDR1 and CDR2 are SGHNT and YYREEE (reference sequence). The CDR3 totals 14 residues. V was cut by 5 bases and J by 7 bases, with 13 bases left in between. This CDR3 reads CASRWGTGANVLTF. The CDR3 nucleotides are TGTGCCAGCAGATGGGGAACCGGAGCCAACGTCCTGACTTTC.

At least ten counts were recorded for this clonotype. The chain has TRBV29-1 and TRBJ2-2; D is unresolved. Germline values: CDR1 SQVTM, CDR2 ANQGSEA. This CDR3 has 11 amino acids. The V end lost 5 bases, the J end lost 4 bases, and 5 bases lay between the germline ends. The CDR3 loop is CSVPLTGELFF. CDR3 bases: TGCAGCGTTCCGCTCACCGGGGAGCTGTTTTTT.